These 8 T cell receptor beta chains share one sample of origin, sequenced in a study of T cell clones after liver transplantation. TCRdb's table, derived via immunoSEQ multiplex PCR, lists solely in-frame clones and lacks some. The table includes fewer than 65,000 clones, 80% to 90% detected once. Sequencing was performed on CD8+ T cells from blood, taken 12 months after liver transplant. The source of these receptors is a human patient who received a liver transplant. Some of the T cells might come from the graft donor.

The DNA for the CDR3 is TGTGCCAGCAGCTTAACGTCTCTAGCCGCTTACAATGAGCAGTTCTTC. Its translation is CASSLTSLAAYNEQFF. The V gene is TRBV7-9, the J gene TRBJ2-1; D perhaps matches TRBD2 (5 bases). Trimming left V 2 bases short and J 4 bases short, with 15 bases between. Germline values: CDR1 SEHNR, CDR2 FQNEAQ (reference sequence). The CDR3 has 16 amino acids.

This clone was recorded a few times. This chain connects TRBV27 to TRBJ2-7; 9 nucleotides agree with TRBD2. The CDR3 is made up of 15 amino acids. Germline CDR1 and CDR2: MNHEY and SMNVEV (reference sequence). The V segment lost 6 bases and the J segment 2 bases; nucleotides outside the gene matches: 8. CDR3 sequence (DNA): TGTGCCAGCAGGGTGACTAGCGGACAGACCTACGAGCAGTACTTC. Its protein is CASRVTSGQTYEQYF.

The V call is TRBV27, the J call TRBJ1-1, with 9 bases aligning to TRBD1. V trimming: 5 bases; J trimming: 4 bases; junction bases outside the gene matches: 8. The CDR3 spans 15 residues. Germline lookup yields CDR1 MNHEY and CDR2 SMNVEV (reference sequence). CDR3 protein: CASSPDRGGSTEAFF. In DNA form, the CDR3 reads TGTGCCAGCAGTCCGGACAGGGGAGGAAGCACTGAAGCTTTCTTT.

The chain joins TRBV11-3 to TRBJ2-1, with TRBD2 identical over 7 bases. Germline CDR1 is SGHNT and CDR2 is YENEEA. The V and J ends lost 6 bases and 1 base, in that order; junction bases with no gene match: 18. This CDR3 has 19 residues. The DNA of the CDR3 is TGTGCCAGCAGTCGTAGAAGAGGTAGGCGGGAGCGGTCCTACAATGAGCAGTTCTTC. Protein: CASSRRRGRRERSYNEQFF. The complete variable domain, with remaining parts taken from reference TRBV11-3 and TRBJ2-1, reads EAGVVQSPRYKIIEKKQPVAFWCNPISGHNTLYWYLQNLGQGPELLIRYENEEAVDDSQLPKDRFSAERLKGVDSTLKIQPAELGDSAVYLCASSRRRGRRERSYNEQFFGPGTRLTVL.

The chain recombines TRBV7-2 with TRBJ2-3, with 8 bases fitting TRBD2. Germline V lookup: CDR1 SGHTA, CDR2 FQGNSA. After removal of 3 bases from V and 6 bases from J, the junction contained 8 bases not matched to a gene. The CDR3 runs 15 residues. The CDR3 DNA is TGTGCCAGCAGCTTGGCTCAGCGGGAGATGGATACGCAGTATTTT. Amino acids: CASSLAQREMDTQYF.

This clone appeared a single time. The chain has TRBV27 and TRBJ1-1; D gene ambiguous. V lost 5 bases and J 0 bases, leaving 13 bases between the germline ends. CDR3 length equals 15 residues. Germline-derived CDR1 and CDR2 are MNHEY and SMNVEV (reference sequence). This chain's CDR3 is CASSAQEIMNTEAFF. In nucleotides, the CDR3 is TGTGCCAGCAGTGCCCAGGAGATCATGAACACTGAAGCTTTCTTT.

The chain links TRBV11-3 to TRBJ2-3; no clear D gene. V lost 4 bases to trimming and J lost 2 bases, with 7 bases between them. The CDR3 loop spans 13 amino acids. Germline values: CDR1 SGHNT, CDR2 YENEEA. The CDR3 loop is CASSSPNTDTQYF. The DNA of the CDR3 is TGTGCCAGCAGCTCCCCTAACACAGATACGCAGTATTTT.

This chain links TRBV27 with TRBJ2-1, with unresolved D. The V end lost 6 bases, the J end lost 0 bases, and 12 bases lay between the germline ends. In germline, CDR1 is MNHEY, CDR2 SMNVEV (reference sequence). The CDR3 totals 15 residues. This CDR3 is CASRVRGASYNEQFF. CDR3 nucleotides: TGTGCCAGCAGAGTGCGAGGTGCCTCCTACAATGAGCAGTTCTTC.